The rows below give T cell receptor beta chains drawn from one sample of a study of blood T cell repertoires in COVID-19. The data were produced by immunoSEQ multiplex PCR, yet TCRdb's version contains in-frame clones alone and is incomplete. This table has just under 300,000 clones, roughly 86% appearing once. The specimen sequenced was peripheral blood. These receptors were taken from a man aged 70-80 years with acute or convalescent COVID-19. Each CDR3 is given with its conserved first and last residue. The D gene is left open where the match is weak.

DNA	CDR3	D	V	J
TGCGCCAGCAGCTTTGGGGGGACTTATAATTCACCCCTCCACTTT	CASSFGGTYNSPLHF	NA	TRBV5-1	TRBJ1-6
TGTGCCAGCAGCCACGGGGGGCGAGAGACCCAGTACTTC	CASSHGGRETQYF	NA	TRBV7-2	TRBJ2-5
TGTGCCAGCCGGGGATCCAATTACAATGAGCAGTTCTTC	CASRGSNYNEQFF	NA	TRBV3-1/TRBV3-2	TRBJ2-1
TGCGCCAGCAGCTTGGATCTAGCGGGGGGGCCGAGATATTTT	CASSLDLAGGPRYF	TRBD2	TRBV5-1	TRBJ2-3
TGTGCCAGCAGTTTCGGGGATCCCCCCTACGAGCAGTACTTC	CASSFGDPPYEQYF	NA	TRBV28	TRBJ2-7
TGCGCCAGCAGCTTGGCAGGGGGAAAAAATGAGCAGTTCTTC	CASSLAGGKNEQFF	TRBD1	TRBV5-1	TRBJ2-1
TGTGCCAGTAAACCCGGGTCGTATAATGAAAAACTGTTTTTT	CASKPGSYNEKLFF	NA	TRBV28	TRBJ1-4
TGTGCCTGGAGTCTACCTGCAACTAATGAAAAACTGTTTTTT	CAWSLPATNEKLFF	NA	TRBV30	TRBJ1-4
TGTGCCAGTAGTATAGGGGCGGGGAATTTCTACGAGCAGTACTTC	CASSIGAGNFYEQYF	NA	TRBV19	TRBJ2-7
TGTGCCAGCAGCTTGGGACAGTTGACCGGGGAGCTGTTTTTT	CASSLGQLTGELFF	TRBD1	TRBV7-2	TRBJ2-2
TGTGCCAGCTCCCTAGAGCGGGAGCGGTACTACGAGCAGTACTTC	CASSLERERYYEQYF	TRBD2	TRBV18	TRBJ2-7
TGTGCCAGCAGCGTAGCTGGCAGGGCCCAGGACACCGGGGAGCTGTTTTTT	CASSVAGRAQDTGELFF	NA	TRBV9	TRBJ2-2
TGTGCCAGCAGCGCCGGACGGGGAGGAGGGGAAAAACTGTTTTTT	CASSAGRGGGEKLFF	NA	TRBV6-2/TRBV6-3	TRBJ1-4
TGTGCCAGCAGTGACTCAAAGGCGCGGGACCATGAGCAGTTCTTC	CASSDSKARDHEQFF	NA	TRBV6-4	TRBJ2-1
TGTGCCAGCAGGGGCCGGGAAGCTCCCAATCAGCCCCAGCATTTT	CASRGREAPNQPQHF	NA	TRBV6-5	TRBJ1-5
TGTGCCAGCGGCACAGGGTTCGAGCAGTACTTC	CASGTGFEQYF	NA	TRBV9	TRBJ2-7
TGTGCCAGCAGGCTGGGACAGTTAAACACTGAAGCTTTCTTT	CASRLGQLNTEAFF	TRBD1	TRBV6-5	TRBJ1-1
TGTGCCAGTATAGGGAGCTCCTACAATGAGCAGTTCTTC	CASIGSSYNEQFF	NA	TRBV19	TRBJ2-1
TGTGCCAGCAGTTCCCGGGGACAGAAACTGTTTTTT	CASSSRGQKLFF	TRBD1	TRBV6-2/TRBV6-3	TRBJ1-4
TGTGCCAGCAGTTTTACAGGGGCCGATGAAAAACTGTTTTTT	CASSFTGADEKLFF	TRBD1	TRBV2	TRBJ1-4
TGTGCCAGCAGCTTGGCCCCGGGGTTCTCTGGAAACACCATATATTTT	CASSLAPGFSGNTIYF	NA	TRBV5-4	TRBJ1-3
TGCAGCGTAGGGGGACAGGGGGGTTACAATGAGCAGTTCTTC	CSVGGQGGYNEQFF	TRBD1	TRBV29-1	TRBJ2-1